These 20 T cell receptor beta chains were all obtained from the same sample, sequenced in a study of cytomegalovirus exposure and HLA in healthy donors. Vbeta (60) and Jbeta (13) primers were used in the PCR. Profiled with immunoSEQ multiplex PCR; TCRdb holds only in-frame clones, not every one. Here the sample spans under 200,000 clones, around 88% being singletons. The sequenced sample was PBMCs. The receptors here all came from a man aged 35-49 years in good health and CMV-seropositive.

The J gene is TRBJ2-5, the V gene TRBV5-1; possible D gene TRBD1, 5 bases. From germline, CDR1 is SGHRS and CDR2 YFSETQ. The CDR3 has 14 amino acids. V was pared by 4 bases and J by 5 bases, with 15 bases between. Here the CDR3 reads CASSPDQGRETQYF. CDR3 nucleotide sequence: TGCGCCAGCAGCCCGGACCAGGGTAGGGAGACCCAGTACTTC.

In its sample, this clone was seen a few times. This rearrangement joins TRBV4-3 to TRBJ1-5; no firm D call. V was clipped by 0 bases and J by 9 bases, with 9 bases between them. This CDR3 spans 13 amino acids. Looked up from germline, CDR1 is LGHNA and CDR2 is YSLEER. CDR3 sequence (DNA): TGCGCCAGCAGCCAAGATGTGGGCACGCCCCAGCATTTT. Translation: CASSQDVGTPQHF.

This chain joins TRBV10-3 and TRBJ1-5; the D is unclear. V dropped 2 bases and J dropped 3 bases, with 11 bases sitting between them. The germline CDR1 and CDR2 sequences are ENHRY and SYGVKD. The CDR3 totals 15 residues. CDR3 sequence reads: CAISEMRVLNQPQHF. CDR3 nucleotides: TGTGCCATCAGTGAGATGCGGGTGCTCAATCAGCCCCAGCATTTT.

J is TRBJ2-3 and V is TRBV19, with 9 bases aligning to TRBD2. The CDR3 extends over 16 amino acids. Germline V gene sequence: CDR1 LNHDA, CDR2 SQIVND (reference sequence). V lost 3 bases and J lost 3; bases outside the gene matches: 7. CDR3 sequence (DNA): TGTGCCAGTAGTATCGGCGGGAGGGCCGGTACAGATACGCAGTATTTT. Translated, it gives CASSIGGRAGTDTQYF.

The count of this clone is one. The V call is TRBV6-1, the J call TRBJ2-2; 8 nucleotides match TRBD1. This CDR3 region has 16 residues. J lost 3 bases, V lost 2 bases, and 5 bases had no gene match. Germline CDR1 MNHNS, CDR2 SASEGT. The CDR3 is CASSEIRGLDTGELFF. The CDR3 nucleotides read TGTGCCAGCAGTGAAATCAGGGGGCTAGACACCGGGGAGCTGTTTTTT.

V gene TRBV28 combines with J gene TRBJ1-1, with D maybe TRBD1 (5 bases). Between the trimmed V and J ends, which lost 7 bases and 9 bases, there was a span of 21 bases. Germline values: CDR1 MDHEN, CDR2 SYDVKM. CDR3 length: 14 amino acids. The CDR3 nucleotides read TGTGCCAGCATGACCCCGGGGGGGATTATTCAAGCTTTCTTT. Translated: CASMTPGGIIQAFF.

The V and J genes are TRBV9 and TRBJ2-1; 9 positions match TRBD2. CDR1 is SGDLS, CDR2 YYNGEE, per germline. V dropped 4 bases and J dropped 8; count of bases not matched to a gene: 10. The CDR3 is 15 residues long. CDR3 residues: CASSSISSGAHEQFF. CDR3 DNA sequence: TGTGCCAGCAGCTCTATTTCTAGCGGGGCCCATGAGCAGTTCTTC.

In this sample, this clone turned up once. The chain links TRBV6-5 to TRBJ2-1; maybe TRBD1 (6 bases). The CDR3 length is 12 residues. Per the germline V gene, CDR1 is MNHEY and CDR2 is SVGAGI. V was pared by 5 bases and J by 10 bases, with 12 bases between. The CDR3 DNA is TGTGCCAGCAGTAACAGGGCTGAGGAGCAGTTCTTC. This translates into CASSNRAEEQFF.

This clone was detected only a few times. This rearrangement joins TRBV29-1 to TRBJ2-3, with 11 nucleotides matching TRBD2. Germline V gene data show CDR1 as SQVTM and CDR2 as ANQGSEA. V gave up 2 bases and J gave up 3 bases; unmatched junction bases: 4. CDR3 size: 15 residues. The chain's CDR3 is CSVETSGSITDTQYF. Here the CDR3 DNA reads TGCAGCGTTGAAACTAGCGGGAGTATAACAGATACGCAGTATTTT.

The J gene is TRBJ2-6, the V gene TRBV5-1, with a tentative D call TRBD2 (6 bases). The CDR3 contains 16 residues. Germline V lookup: CDR1 SGHRS, CDR2 YFSETQ. Trimming took 5 bases from V and 0 from J, leaving 12 bases between them. CDR3 coding DNA: TGCGCCAGCAGTTCGGGACTCCCCTCTGGGGCCAACGTCCTGACTTTC. Its translation: CASSSGLPSGANVLTF.

CDR3 nucleotide sequence: TGTGCCAGCAGACAGGGGGCCGGTGGCTACACCTTC. Translating it yields CASRQGAGGYTF. J is TRBJ1-2 and V is TRBV27; the match to TRBD1 covers 9 bases. This CDR3 has 12 residues. Per the germline V gene, CDR1 is MNHEY and CDR2 is SMNVEV (reference sequence). V gave up 6 bases and J gave up 7 bases; unmatched junction bases: 3.

This chain connects TRBV5-6 to TRBJ2-1; D is possibly TRBD1 (6 bases). From germline, CDR1 is SGHDT and CDR2 YYEEEE. The CDR3 has 16 amino acids. Trimming left V 0 bases short and J 5 bases short, with 15 bases between. The DNA for the CDR3 is TGTGCCAGCAGCTTGGTCGGGCAGGGGATCGACAATGAGCAGTTCTTC. The encoded protein is CASSLVGQGIDNEQFF.

The chain uses TRBV18 and TRBJ1-1; D gene unclear. CDR1 KGHSH and CDR2 LQKENI come from the germline V gene. V was trimmed by 3 bases and J by 7 bases, leaving 9 bases between them. The CDR3 sequence is 12 residues long. The CDR3 bases are TGTGCCAGCTCACCCGATGACATTGAAGCTTTCTTT. Amino acid sequence: CASSPDDIEAFF.

The chain joins TRBV14 to TRBJ2-7; D is uncertain. The CDR3 is 13 amino acids. Trimming removed 5 bases at V and 2 bases at J, with 10 bases between. CDR1 and CDR2 (germline): SGHDN, FVKESK. The chain's CDR3 is CASSEQVTYEQYF. The CDR3 coding sequence is TGTGCCAGCAGCGAGCAAGTAACCTACGAGCAGTACTTC.

The chain uses TRBV9 and TRBJ1-2; no clear D gene. V lost 3 bases and J 3 bases, leaving 3 bases between the germline ends. CDR3 length: 11 amino acids. Per germline, CDR1 SGDLS and CDR2 YYNGEE. The CDR3 DNA reads as TGTGCCAGCAGCGCATACTATGGCTACACCTTC. Its protein is CASSAYYGYTF. The entire variable domain, with the rest obtained from reference TRBV9 and TRBJ1-2, is as follows: DSGVTQTPKHLITATGQRVTLRCSPRSGDLSVYWYQQSLDQGLQFLIQYYNGEERAKGNILERFSAQQFPDLHSELNLSSLELGDSALYFCASSAYYGYTFGSGTRLTVV.

The CDR3 DNA reads TGTGCCAGCAGTTATGACTACCGCGCTGGAGGGCAGCAGTTCTTC. Translation gives CASSYDYRAGGQQFF. This rearrangement joins TRBV6-5 to TRBJ2-1, with D perhaps matching TRBD2 (6 bases). The germline V and J ends were trimmed by 3 bases and 11 bases, with 20 bases remaining between them. This CDR3 contains 15 residues. From germline, CDR1 is MNHEY and CDR2 SVGAGI.

The chain has TRBV11-2 and TRBJ2-2; 7 positions match TRBD1. J was trimmed by 2 bases and V by 1 base; bases with no gene match: 4. Per the germline V gene, CDR1 is SGHAT and CDR2 is FQNNGV. The CDR3 runs to 16 residues. The CDR3 region has the DNA TGTGCCAGCAGCTTAGTCAGGGACAGAAACACCGGGGAGCTGTTTTTT. As protein: CASSLVRDRNTGELFF.

This clone was counted only a few times. The CDR3 sequence is CSVVRGINTEAFF. Written as DNA, the CDR3 is TGCAGCGTTGTTCGGGGGATCAACACTGAAGCTTTCTTT. The gene calls are TRBV29-1 and TRBJ1-1; D may be TRBD1 (5 bases). This CDR3 contains 13 residues. V was shortened by 4 bases and J by 2 bases, with 11 bases between the two germline ends. The germline V gene has CDR1 SQVTM and CDR2 ANQGSEA.

The chain recombines TRBV9 with TRBJ2-1; 12 nucleotides align to TRBD1. J lost 7 bases, V lost 4 bases, and 3 bases had no gene match. The germline gives CDR1 SGDLS, CDR2 YYNGEE. The CDR3 runs to 14 residues. CDR3 protein: CASSSGQGANEQFF. For the CDR3, the DNA is TGTGCCAGCAGCTCGGGACAGGGGGCTAATGAGCAGTTCTTC.

The chain is built from TRBV6-5 and TRBJ1-3; D call uncertain. Per germline, CDR1 MNHEY and CDR2 SVGAGI. This CDR3 is built from 16 residues. Trimming removed 0 bases from V and 2 bases from J, with 11 bases in between. The DNA for the CDR3 is TGTGCCAGCAGTTACTCGATCCCGGGGACTGGAAACACCATATATTTT. Its protein is CASSYSIPGTGNTIYF.